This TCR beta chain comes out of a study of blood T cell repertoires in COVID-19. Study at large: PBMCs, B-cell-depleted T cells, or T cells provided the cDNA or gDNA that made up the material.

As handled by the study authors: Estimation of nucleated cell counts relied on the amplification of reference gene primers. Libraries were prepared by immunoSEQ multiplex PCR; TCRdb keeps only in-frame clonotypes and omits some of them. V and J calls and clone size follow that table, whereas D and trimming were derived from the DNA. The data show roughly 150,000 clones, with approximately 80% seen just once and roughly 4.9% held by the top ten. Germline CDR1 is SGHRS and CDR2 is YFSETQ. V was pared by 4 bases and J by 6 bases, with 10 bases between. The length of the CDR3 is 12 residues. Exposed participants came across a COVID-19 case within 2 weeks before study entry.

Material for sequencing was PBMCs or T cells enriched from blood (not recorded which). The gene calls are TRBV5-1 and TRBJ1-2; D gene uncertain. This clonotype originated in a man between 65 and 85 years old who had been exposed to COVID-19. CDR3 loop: CASSQAADGYTF. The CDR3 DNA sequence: TGCGCCAGCAGCCAAGCGGCAGATGGCTACACCTTC.